These T cell receptor beta chains were read from a single sample in a study of blood T cells in healthy people across ages. TCRdb passed the 5' RACE reads through MiXCR, listing each CDR3 protein once. The sample gives approximately 2,000,000 distinct CDR3 sequences, about 39% of which show up once; roughly 24% is in the top ten. The sample comprised blood. The receptors derive from a human donor in good health. Both conserved end residues are part of each CDR3. D genes are given only for firm matches. Not every row has a clone size; where given, it reads once, few, many or a size class.

size: few
V: TRBV6-1
D: -
J: TRBJ2-7
CDR3: CASSDRGRTYEQYF
DNA: TGTGCCAGCAGTGACAGGGGCAGGACCTACGAGCAGTACTTC

size: once
V: TRBV10-3
D: -
J: TRBJ1-2
CDR3: CAISVRTRDGYTF
DNA: TGTGCCATCAGTGTCAGGACACGGGATGGCTACACCTTC

size: -
V: TRBV21-1
D: -
J: TRBJ1-2
CDR3: CASSYLRAFSDYGYTF
DNA: TGTGCCAGCAGCTACCTCAGGGCGTTTTCAGACTATGGCTACACCTTC

size: -
V: TRBV20-1
D: TRBD1
J: TRBJ1-2
CDR3: CSALDRGHGYTF
DNA: TGCAGTGCTTTGGACAGGGGCCATGGCTACACCTTC

size: -
V: TRBV24-1
D: -
J: TRBJ2-1
CDR3: CATSDTPSVFGVEQFF
DNA: -

size: -
V: TRBV4-3
D: -
J: TRBJ2-3
CDR3: CASSQDQGGGTDTQYF
DNA: TGCGCCAGCAGCCAAGATCAGGGGGGGGGCACAGATACGCAGTATTTT

size: -
V: TRBV5-1
D: -
J: TRBJ2-7
CDR3: CASGFERGPFDEQYF
DNA: TGCGCCAGCGGCTTCGAGCGAGGGCCATTCGACGAGCAGTACTTC

size: few
V: TRBV29-1
D: TRBD2
J: TRBJ2-7
CDR3: CSVLTSGGAYEQYF
DNA: TGCAGCGTTCTTACTAGCGGGGGGGCCTACGAGCAGTACTTC

size: -
V: TRBV2
D: TRBD1
J: TRBJ1-2
CDR3: CASSPQGAVLGYTF
DNA: TGTGCCAGCAGTCCCCAGGGGGCTGTGTTAGGCTACACCTTC

size: -
V: TRBV5-1
D: -
J: TRBJ2-7
CDR3: CASSSKNGVHEQYF
DNA: TGCGCCAGCAGCTCAAAGAACGGAGTCCACGAGCAGTACTTC

size: -
V: TRBV5-1
D: -
J: TRBJ1-2
CDR3: CASSLTGSAYGYTF
DNA: TGCGCCAGCAGCTTAACAGGGTCGGCCTATGGCTACACCTTC

size: few
V: TRBV7-2
D: -
J: TRBJ1-2
CDR3: CASTLAGGAQGYTF
DNA: TGTGCCAGCACCCTAGCCGGCGGGGCGCAGGGCTACACCTTC

size: -
V: TRBV20-1
D: -
J: TRBJ2-1
CDR3: CSAKVGGFSYNEQFF
DNA: TGCAGTGCTAAAGTCGGAGGGTTCTCCTACAATGAGCAGTTCTTC

size: -
V: TRBV7-9
D: -
J: TRBJ2-4
CDR3: CASSLAASDIQYF
DNA: TGTGCCAGCAGCTTAGCTGCCTCAGACATTCAGTACTTC

size: -
V: TRBV7-9
D: -
J: TRBJ2-1
CDR3: CASSSSRSFDEQFF
DNA: TGTGCCAGCAGCTCCTCACGGAGTTTTGATGAGCAGTTCTTC

size: -
V: TRBV7-9
D: -
J: TRBJ2-5
CDR3: CASSLGFSREETQYF
DNA: TGTGCCAGCAGCTTAGGGTTCAGTAGAGAAGAGACCCAGTACTTC

size: -
V: TRBV20-1
D: -
J: TRBJ1-1
CDR3: CSARDSGMTNTEAFF
DNA: TGCAGTGCTAGAGATTCCGGTATGACGAACACTGAAGCTTTCTTT